These 2 T cell receptor beta chains share one sample of origin, sequenced in a study of human thymus T cells. It was from resections taken during corrective heart surgery that the thymus tissue came. The assay was immunoSEQ multiplex PCR, and TCRdb's table has in-frame clones only and misses some. The sample records around 130,000 clones, around 94% being singletons. Sequenced material: thymus tissue. The receptors were sampled from a boy in the first two years of life with a congenital heart defect but otherwise immunologically healthy.

V is TRBV6-6 and J is TRBJ2-1; D might be TRBD1 (5 bases). In germline, CDR1 is MNHNY, CDR2 SVGAGI (reference sequence). Trimming shortened V by 6 bases and J by 9 bases, and 21 bases separated the two germline ends. The CDR3 is 15 residues long. This CDR3 is CASRQDSLPVGEQFF. The DNA of the CDR3 is TGTGCCAGCAGACAAGACAGCTTACCGGTTGGTGAGCAGTTCTTC.

The V and J genes are TRBV12-2 and TRBJ2-3; the table names TRBD2, a call not compared with the DNA. TRBV12-2 is deemed a pseudogene. CDR3 length: 18 amino acids. In DNA form, the CDR3 reads TGTGCAAGTCGCTTATCCCCTCGGACTCCCACTAGCACAGATACGCAGTATTTT. Translating gives CASRLSPRTPTSTDTQYF.